The 6 T cell receptor beta chains presented below share a single source sample, sequenced in a study of regulatory T cells in long-lasting Graves disease. This sample's time point: persistent/refractory GD, antithyroid drugs over 5 years with positive TRAb. Following extraction of RNA from PBMCs, that RNA was used to make the TCR library. With iRepertoire HTBI primers and Arm-PCR of CDR3 regions, TCR beta libraries were built. TCRdb redid the calling of the multiplex PCR reads with MiXCR, one entry per CDR3 protein. Here the sample spans a few hundred thousand distinct CDR3 sequences, roughly a quarter being singletons. The specimen comprised peripheral blood mononuclear cells (PBMCs), sampled when the disease was refractory, from a patient treated with antithyroid drugs. These receptors all come from a female donor with Graves disease.

This clonotype has a count of ten or more. The rearrangement links TRBV5-1 to TRBJ1-2; 10 nucleotides match TRBD1. Germline V CDR1 and CDR2: SGHRS, YFSETQ. This CDR3 is built from 18 residues. V gave up 0 bases and J gave up 3 bases; unmatched junction bases: 11. The CDR3 sequence: CASSLDGTGARRHYGYTF. CDR3 DNA: TGCGCCAGCAGCTTGGACGGGACAGGGGCGCGGAGGCACTATGGCTACACCTTC. The variable domain in full, completed from reference TRBV5-1 and TRBJ1-2, reads KAGVTQTPRYLIKTRGQQVTLSCSPISGHRSVSWYQQTPGQGLQFLFEYFSETQRNKGNFPGRFSGRQFSNSRSEMNVSTLELGDSALYLCASSLDGTGARRHYGYTFGSGTRLTVV.

This clonotype has more than one count but fewer than ten. The CDR3 nucleotides read TGTGCCAGCAGTGAAAGGGGGGTTCAACTGTTTTTT. Its translation is CASSERGVQLFF. The V call is TRBV6-1, the J call TRBJ1-4, with D perhaps matching TRBD1 (6 bases). Trimming pared 2 bases from V and 12 bases from J, leaving 10 bases between. The CDR3 contains 12 residues. The germline CDR1 and CDR2 sequences are MNHNS and SASEGT.

There are many counts of this clonotype. The chain has TRBV7-2 and TRBJ2-2; possibly TRBD2 for D (5 bases). The V gene's germline CDR1 is SGHTA and CDR2 FQGNSA. V was pared by 5 bases and J by 5 bases, with 12 bases between. This CDR3 is 14 amino acids long. The CDR3 sequence: CASSVNGITGELFF. In nucleotides, the CDR3 is TGTGCCAGCAGCGTCAACGGGATAACCGGGGAGCTGTTTTTT.

The sample holds many counts of this clonotype. The chain uses TRBV12-3 or TRBV12-4 and TRBJ1-3, with D unresolved. The CDR3 is 12 residues long. Trimming took 8 bases from V and 9 from J, leaving 14 bases between them. The CDR3: CASRWSGGTIYF. CDR3 coding DNA: TGTGCCAGCCGCTGGTCGGGAGGCACCATATATTTT.

This clonotype was seen only a few times. V gene TRBV30 combines with J gene TRBJ1-2; TRBD1 is a possible D gene (6 bases). V lost 7 bases and J lost 2, with 17 bases in between. CDR1 GTSNPN and CDR2 SVGIG come from the germline V gene (reference sequence). This CDR3 spans 14 amino acids. As DNA, the CDR3 is TGTGCCTTCTCAAGACAGGCCCCCAACTATGGCTACACCTTC. This codes for CAFSRQAPNYGYTF.

This clonotype showed up many times. This sequence joins TRBV28 and TRBJ2-7, with 8 bases aligning to TRBD2. The germline gives CDR1 MDHEN, CDR2 SYDVKM. The junction had 9 bases not matched to a gene; V was cut back by 6 bases and J by 5 bases. The length of the CDR3 is 14 residues. The CDR3 region has the DNA TGTGCCAGCAGGACGGCGGGAGGACCCCACGAGCAGTACTTC. It is translated as CASRTAGGPHEQYF. Filled out from reference TRBV28 and TRBJ2-7, the complete variable domain reads DVKVTQSSRYLVKRTGEKVFLECVQDMDHENMFWYRQDPGLGLRLIYFSYDVKMKEKGDIPEGYSVSREKKERFSLILESASTNQTSMYLCASRTAGGPHEQYFGPGTRLTVT.